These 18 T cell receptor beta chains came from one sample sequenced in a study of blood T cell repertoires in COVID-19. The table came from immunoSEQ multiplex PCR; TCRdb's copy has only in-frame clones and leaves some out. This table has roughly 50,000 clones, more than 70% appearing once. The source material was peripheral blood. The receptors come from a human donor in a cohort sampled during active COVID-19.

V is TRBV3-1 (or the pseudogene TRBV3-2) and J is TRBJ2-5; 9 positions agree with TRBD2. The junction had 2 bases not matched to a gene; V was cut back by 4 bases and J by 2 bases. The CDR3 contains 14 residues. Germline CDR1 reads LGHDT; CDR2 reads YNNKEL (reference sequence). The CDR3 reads CASSLTSGQETQYF. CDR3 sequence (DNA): TGTGCCAGCAGCCTGACTAGCGGACAAGAGACCCAGTACTTC.

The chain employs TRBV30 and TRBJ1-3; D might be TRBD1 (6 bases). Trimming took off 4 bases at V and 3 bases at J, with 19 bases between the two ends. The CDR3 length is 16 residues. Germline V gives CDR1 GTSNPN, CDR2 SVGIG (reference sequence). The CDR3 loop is CAWTLQLLQGGNTIYF. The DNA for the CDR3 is TGTGCCTGGACCTTACAACTATTACAGGGTGGAAACACCATATATTTT.

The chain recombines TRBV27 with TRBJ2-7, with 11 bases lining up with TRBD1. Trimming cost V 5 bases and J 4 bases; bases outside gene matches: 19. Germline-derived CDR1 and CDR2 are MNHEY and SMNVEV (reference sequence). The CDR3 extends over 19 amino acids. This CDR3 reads CASSPRTGGALRALYEQYF. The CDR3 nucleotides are TGTGCCAGCAGTCCCCGGACAGGGGGCGCTTTGAGGGCACTTTACGAGCAGTACTTC.

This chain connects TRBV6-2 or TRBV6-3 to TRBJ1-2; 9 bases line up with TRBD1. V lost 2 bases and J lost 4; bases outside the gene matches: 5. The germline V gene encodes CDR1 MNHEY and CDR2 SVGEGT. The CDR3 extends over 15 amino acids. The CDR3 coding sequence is TGTGCCAGCAGTTACCACCGGGACAGGGCCTATGGCTACACCTTC. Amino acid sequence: CASSYHRDRAYGYTF.

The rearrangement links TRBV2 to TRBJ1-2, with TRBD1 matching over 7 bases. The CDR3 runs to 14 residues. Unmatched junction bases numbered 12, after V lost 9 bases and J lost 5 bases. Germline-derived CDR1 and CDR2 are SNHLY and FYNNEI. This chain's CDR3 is CASHPMTGRYGYTF. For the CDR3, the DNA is TGTGCCAGTCACCCCATGACAGGGCGGTATGGCTACACCTTC.

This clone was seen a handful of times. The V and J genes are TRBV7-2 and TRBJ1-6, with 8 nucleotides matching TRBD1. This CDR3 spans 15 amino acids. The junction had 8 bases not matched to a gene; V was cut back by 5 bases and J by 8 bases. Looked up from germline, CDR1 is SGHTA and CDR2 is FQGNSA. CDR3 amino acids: CASSLRTGNYSPLHF. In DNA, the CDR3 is TGTGCCAGCAGCCTTAGGACAGGGAATTATTCACCCCTCCACTTT.

CDR3 amino acids: CASSQGPATNEKLFF. In DNA, the CDR3 is TGTGCCAGCAGCCAAGGGCCTGCAACTAATGAAAAACTGTTTTTT. The rearrangement links TRBV3-1 (or the pseudogene TRBV3-2) to TRBJ1-4; D call uncertain. Germline CDR1 LGHDT, CDR2 YNNKEL (reference sequence). V gave up 1 base and J gave up 0 bases, with 6 bases separating them. CDR3 length: 15 amino acids.

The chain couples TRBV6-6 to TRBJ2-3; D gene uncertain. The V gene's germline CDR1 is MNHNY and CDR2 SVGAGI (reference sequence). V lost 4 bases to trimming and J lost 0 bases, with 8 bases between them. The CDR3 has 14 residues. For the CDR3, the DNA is TGTGCCAGCAGTTTTACAGCTAGCACAGATACGCAGTATTTT. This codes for CASSFTASTDTQYF.

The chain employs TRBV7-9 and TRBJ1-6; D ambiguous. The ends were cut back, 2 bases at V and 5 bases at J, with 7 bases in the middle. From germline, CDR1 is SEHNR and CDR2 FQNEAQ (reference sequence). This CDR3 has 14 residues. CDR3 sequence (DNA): TGTGCCAGCAGCTTACTAACAGATAATTCACCCCTCCACTTT. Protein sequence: CASSLLTDNSPLHF.

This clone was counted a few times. This chain's CDR3 is CASSQVLGGRELTPSYEQYF. The CDR3 region has the DNA TGCGCCAGCAGCCAAGTCCTCGGGGGGCGAGAACTGACCCCATCTTACGAGCAGTACTTC. The V and J genes are TRBV4-1 and TRBJ2-7, with a tentative D call TRBD2 (7 bases). The germline gives CDR1 MGHRA, CDR2 YSYEKL. The CDR3 extends over 20 amino acids. The V end was cut by 1 base, the J end by 4 bases, with 29 bases between.

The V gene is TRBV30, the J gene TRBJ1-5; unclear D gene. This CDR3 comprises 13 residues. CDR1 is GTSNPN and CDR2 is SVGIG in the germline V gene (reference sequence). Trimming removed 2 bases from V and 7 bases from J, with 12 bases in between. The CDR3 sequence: CAWSSYEYQPQHF. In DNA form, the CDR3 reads TGTGCCTGGAGTTCCTATGAATACCAGCCCCAGCATTTT.

CDR3 in amino acids: CASSPDRNHNSPLHF. For the CDR3, the DNA is TGTGCCAGCAGCCCCGACAGGAACCATAATTCACCCCTCCACTTT. The chain joins TRBV7-2 to TRBJ1-6, with D tentatively TRBD1 (6 bases). The CDR3 length is 15 residues. Germline CDR1 SGHTA, CDR2 FQGNSA. Trimming took off 5 bases at V and 5 bases at J, with 13 bases between the two ends.

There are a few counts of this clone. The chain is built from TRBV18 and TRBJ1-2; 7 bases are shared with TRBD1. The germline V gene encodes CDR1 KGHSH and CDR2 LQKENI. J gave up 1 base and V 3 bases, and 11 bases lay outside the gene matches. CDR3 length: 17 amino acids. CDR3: CASSPRDSLLSNYGYTF. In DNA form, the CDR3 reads TGTGCCAGCTCACCCCGGGACAGCCTCTTGAGTAACTATGGCTACACCTTC. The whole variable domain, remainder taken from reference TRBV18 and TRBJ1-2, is NAGVMQNPRHLVRRRGQEARLRCSPMKGHSHVYWYRQLPEEGLKFMVYLQKENIIDESGMPKERFSAEFPKEGPSILRIQQVVRGDSAAYFCASSPRDSLLSNYGYTFGSGTRLTVV.

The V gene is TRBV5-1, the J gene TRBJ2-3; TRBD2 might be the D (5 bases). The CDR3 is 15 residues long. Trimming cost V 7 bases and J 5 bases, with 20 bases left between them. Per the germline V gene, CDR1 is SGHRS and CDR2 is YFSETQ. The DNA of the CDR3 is TGCGCCAGCCAAGGTATTCCTAGCCCAAGAGATACGCAGTATTTT. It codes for CASQGIPSPRDTQYF.

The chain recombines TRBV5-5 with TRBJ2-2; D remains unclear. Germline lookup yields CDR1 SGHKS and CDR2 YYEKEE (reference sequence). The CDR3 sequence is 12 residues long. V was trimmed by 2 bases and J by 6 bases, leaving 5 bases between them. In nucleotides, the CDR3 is TGTGCCAGCAGCTTCCCCGCCGGGGAGCTGTTTTTT. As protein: CASSFPAGELFF.

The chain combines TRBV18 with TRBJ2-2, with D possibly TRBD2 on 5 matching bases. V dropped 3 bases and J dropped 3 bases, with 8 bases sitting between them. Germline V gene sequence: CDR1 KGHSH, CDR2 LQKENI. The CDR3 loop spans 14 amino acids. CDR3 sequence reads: CASSPQDYTGELFF. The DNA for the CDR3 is TGTGCCAGCTCACCCCAGGACTACACCGGGGAGCTGTTTTTT.

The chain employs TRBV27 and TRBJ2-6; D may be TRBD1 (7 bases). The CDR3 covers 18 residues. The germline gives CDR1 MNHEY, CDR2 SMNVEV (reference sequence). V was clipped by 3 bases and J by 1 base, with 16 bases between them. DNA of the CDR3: TGTGCCAGCAGTTTTTGGCCAGGGGGACTTTCTGGGGCCAACGTCCTGACTTTC. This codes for CASSFWPGGLSGANVLTF.

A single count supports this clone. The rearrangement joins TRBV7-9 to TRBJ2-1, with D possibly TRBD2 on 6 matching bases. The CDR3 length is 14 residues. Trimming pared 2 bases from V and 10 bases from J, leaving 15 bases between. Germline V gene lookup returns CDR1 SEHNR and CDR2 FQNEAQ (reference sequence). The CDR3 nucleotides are TGTGCCAGCAGCTTAAGAGGCGGGGTTATCGAGCAGTTCTTC. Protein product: CASSLRGGVIEQFF.